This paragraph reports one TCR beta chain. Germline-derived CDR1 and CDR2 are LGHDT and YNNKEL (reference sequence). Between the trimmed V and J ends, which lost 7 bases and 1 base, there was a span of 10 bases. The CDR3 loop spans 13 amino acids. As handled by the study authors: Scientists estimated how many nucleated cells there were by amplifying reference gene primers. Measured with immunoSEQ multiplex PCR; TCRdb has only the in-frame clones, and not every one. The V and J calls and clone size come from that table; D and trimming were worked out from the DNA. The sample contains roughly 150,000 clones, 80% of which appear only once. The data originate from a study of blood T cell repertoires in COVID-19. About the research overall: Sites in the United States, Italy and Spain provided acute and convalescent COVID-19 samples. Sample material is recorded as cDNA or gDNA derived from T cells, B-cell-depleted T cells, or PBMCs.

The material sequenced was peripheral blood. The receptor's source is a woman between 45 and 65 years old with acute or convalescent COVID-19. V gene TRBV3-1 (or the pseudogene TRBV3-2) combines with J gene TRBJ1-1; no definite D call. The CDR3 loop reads CASTPVGNTEAFF. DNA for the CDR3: TGTGCCAGCACCCCGGTCGGGAACACTGAAGCTTTCTTT.